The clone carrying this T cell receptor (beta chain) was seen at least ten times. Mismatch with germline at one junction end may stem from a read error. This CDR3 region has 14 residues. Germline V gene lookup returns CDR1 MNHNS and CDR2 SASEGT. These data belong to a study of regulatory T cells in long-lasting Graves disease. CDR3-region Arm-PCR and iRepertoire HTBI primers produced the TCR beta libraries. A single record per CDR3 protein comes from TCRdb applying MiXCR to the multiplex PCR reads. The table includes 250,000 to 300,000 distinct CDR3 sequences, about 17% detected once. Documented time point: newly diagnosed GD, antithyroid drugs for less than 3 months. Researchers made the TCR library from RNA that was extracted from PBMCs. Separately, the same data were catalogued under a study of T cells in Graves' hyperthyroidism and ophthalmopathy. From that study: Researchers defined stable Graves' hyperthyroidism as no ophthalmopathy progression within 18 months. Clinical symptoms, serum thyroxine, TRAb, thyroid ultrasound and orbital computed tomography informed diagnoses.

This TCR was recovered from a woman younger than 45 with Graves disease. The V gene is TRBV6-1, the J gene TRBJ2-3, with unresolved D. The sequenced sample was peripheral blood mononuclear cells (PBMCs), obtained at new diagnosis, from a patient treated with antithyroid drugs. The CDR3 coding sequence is TGCGCCAGCAGTGAGCCCTTCGCGGCTGATACGCAGTATTTT. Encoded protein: CASSEPFAADTQYF.